These 28 T cell receptor beta chains were sequenced from one sample in a study of blood T cell repertoires in COVID-19. Some clones are missing from TCRdb's copy, which holds only in-frame ones; the method was immunoSEQ multiplex PCR. The sample records about 310,000 clones, about nine tenths being singletons. Sequencing used PBMCs or T cells enriched from blood (not recorded which). These receptors were obtained from a woman younger than 45 who had recovered from COVID-19.

The chain couples TRBV2 to TRBJ2-1; 8 nucleotides agree with TRBD2. The CDR3 extends over 15 amino acids. V lost 7 bases to trimming and J lost 8 bases; unmatched junction nucleotides: 13. CDR1 SNHLY and CDR2 FYNNEI come from the germline V gene. The CDR3 nucleotides read TGTGCCAGCAACTTCCGCGGGAGGTTAGTCGATGAGCAGTTCTTC. Translating gives CASNFRGRLVDEQFF.

The chain links TRBV7-8 to TRBJ1-5, with D hard to call. The V end was cut by 1 base, the J end by 9 bases, with 13 bases between. Germline loops: CDR1 SGHVS, CDR2 FQNEAQ. The CDR3 totals 14 residues. The CDR3 is CASSLGAEQRPQHF. The DNA for the CDR3 is TGTGCCAGCAGCTTAGGTGCCGAGCAGCGGCCCCAGCATTTT.

The chain recombines TRBV29-1 with TRBJ2-7; 8 bases are shared with TRBD2. The ends lost 5 bases at V and 5 bases at J; junction bases unmatched: 5. The CDR3 runs 12 residues. CDR1 is SQVTM and CDR2 is ANQGSEA in the germline V gene. In DNA form, the CDR3 reads TGCAGCGTTAAAAGCGGGAGTAACGAGCAGTACTTC. The encoded protein is CSVKSGSNEQYF.

The chain carries TRBV11-3 and TRBJ2-7; 7 bases align to TRBD1. CDR3 length equals 12 residues. Per the germline V gene, CDR1 is SGHNT and CDR2 is YENEEA. V shed 3 bases and J 4 bases; nucleotides not matched to a gene: 0. The CDR3 here is CASSLTGYEQYF. The CDR3 nucleotides are TGTGCCAGCAGCTTGACAGGGTACGAGCAGTACTTC. Complete variable domain (other parts from reference TRBV11-3 and TRBJ2-7): EAGVVQSPRYKIIEKKQPVAFWCNPISGHNTLYWYLQNLGQGPELLIRYENEEAVDDSQLPKDRFSAERLKGVDSTLKIQPAELGDSAVYLCASSLTGYEQYFGPGTRLTVT.

This chain joins TRBV5-1 and TRBJ1-1, with D perhaps TRBD1 (5 bases). The germline CDR1 and CDR2 sequences are SGHRS and YFSETQ. Trimming took 3 bases from V and 1 from J, leaving 7 bases between them. The CDR3 contains 13 residues. The CDR3 coding sequence is TGCGCCAGCAGCTCGACAGAGAACACTGAAGCTTTCTTT. Residues: CASSSTENTEAFF.

This clone is a singleton in its sample. The V and J genes are TRBV18 and TRBJ1-5, with 9 bases fitting TRBD1. V shed 3 bases and J 8 bases; nucleotides not matched to a gene: 8. CDR3 length: 15 residues. CDR1 is KGHSH and CDR2 is LQKENI in the germline V gene. The CDR3 bases are TGTGCCAGCTCACCTTTACAGGGGGCTCTGGAGCCCCAGCATTTT. Residues: CASSPLQGALEPQHF.

The gene calls are TRBV28 and TRBJ2-1, with TRBD2 identical over 8 bases. After removal of 2 bases from V and 0 bases from J, the junction contained 3 bases not matched to a gene. CDR3 length: 16 amino acids. Per germline, CDR1 MDHEN and CDR2 SYDVKM. The CDR3 spells CASSLRSGSSYNEQFF. The CDR3 DNA reads as TGTGCCAGCAGTTTAAGGAGCGGGAGCTCCTACAATGAGCAGTTCTTC.

The CDR3 DNA sequence: TGTGCCAGCTCACCAACTACTGGGACAGGGGACTTTCTGTTTTTT. Residues: CASSPTTGTGDFLFF. The chain uses TRBV18 and TRBJ2-2; 10 positions agree with TRBD1. From germline, CDR1 is KGHSH and CDR2 LQKENI. J lost 14 bases, V lost 2 bases, and 11 bases had no gene match. This CDR3 comprises 15 residues.

The chain carries TRBV7-9 and TRBJ2-3; D is ambiguous. This CDR3 spans 14 amino acids. Per the germline V gene, CDR1 is SEHNR and CDR2 is FQNEAQ (reference sequence). V lost 1 base and J 3 bases, leaving 8 bases between the germline ends. The CDR3 DNA is TGTGCCAGCAGCTTAGTGGAGTTAACAGATACGCAGTATTTT. Translation gives CASSLVELTDTQYF.

The rearrangement links TRBV4-1 to TRBJ1-2; D is ambiguous. V lost 4 bases to trimming and J lost 3 bases, with 12 bases between them. The CDR3 contains 14 residues. Germline V gives CDR1 MGHRA, CDR2 YSYEKL. The CDR3 region has the DNA TGCGCCAGCAGCCCCATACGGGGAGACTATGGCTACACCTTC. This encodes CASSPIRGDYGYTF.

This clone was picked up one time. This sequence joins TRBV7-2 and TRBJ1-2, with a weak D call TRBD1 (6 bases). This CDR3 spans 13 amino acids. Trimming cost V 5 bases and J 5 bases, with 12 bases left between them. CDR1 is SGHTA and CDR2 is FQGNSA in the germline V gene. CDR3 sequence (DNA): TGTGCCAGCAGCGCCGGGACACCTTATGGCTACACCTTC. This codes for CASSAGTPYGYTF.

The gene calls are TRBV6-5 and TRBJ2-7; 11 bases align to TRBD2. CDR1 is MNHEY, CDR2 SVGAGI, per germline. V lost 2 bases and J lost 4; bases outside the gene matches: 7. CDR3 length: 16 amino acids. The CDR3 reads CASSYPKLAGVYEQYF. CDR3 in DNA: TGTGCCAGCAGTTACCCTAAACTAGCGGGAGTGTACGAGCAGTACTTC.

The chain employs TRBV3-1 (or the pseudogene TRBV3-2) and TRBJ2-4, with 12 nucleotides matching TRBD2. After removal of 3 bases from V and 8 bases from J, the junction contained 8 bases not matched to a gene. This CDR3 has 16 amino acids. From germline, CDR1 is LGHDT and CDR2 YNNKEL (reference sequence). The CDR3 nucleotides are TGTGCCAGCAGCCACCCAACGACTAGCGGGAGTGACATTCAGTACTTC. It codes for CASSHPTTSGSDIQYF.

This chain connects TRBV28 to TRBJ1-2; 8 bases map to TRBD1. V trimming: 6 bases; J trimming: 4 bases; junction bases outside the gene matches: 7. This CDR3 region has 14 residues. Germline V gene sequence: CDR1 MDHEN, CDR2 SYDVKM. In DNA, the CDR3 is TGTGCCAGCAGACCTACAGGGGGAGGCTATGGCTACACCTTC. Translation: CASRPTGGGYGYTF.

The chain carries TRBV28 and TRBJ2-6, with 10 bases identical to TRBD1. V trimming: 8 bases; J trimming: 4 bases; junction bases outside the gene matches: 8. The germline gives CDR1 MDHEN, CDR2 SYDVKM. The length of the CDR3 is 16 residues. CDR3 DNA: TGTGCCAGCCAGACAGGGGGCGTGTCAGGGGCCAACGTCCTGACTTTC. Translated, it gives CASQTGGVSGANVLTF.

This chain joins TRBV5-1 and TRBJ1-2; TRBD1 might be the D (5 bases). Between the trimmed V and J ends, which lost 4 bases and 2 bases, there was a span of 27 bases. The CDR3 has 19 amino acids. Looked up from germline, CDR1 is SGHRS and CDR2 is YFSETQ. The CDR3 loop is CASSLRGIPGSQSNYGYTF. The CDR3 nucleotides read TGCGCCAGCAGCCTAAGGGGAATCCCCGGGTCTCAATCGAACTATGGCTACACCTTC.

This chain connects TRBV18 to TRBJ2-7; 13 bases agree with TRBD2. The CDR3 contains 15 residues. Germline loops: CDR1 KGHSH, CDR2 LQKENI. Unmatched junction bases numbered 7, after V lost 6 bases and J lost 5 bases. For the CDR3, the DNA is TGTGCCAGCTCCCCGACTAGCGGGAGGCTCAACGAGCAGTACTTC. This codes for CASSPTSGRLNEQYF.

V usage is TRBV25-1 and J usage is TRBJ1-2, with unresolved D. The germline V gene has CDR1 MGHDK and CDR2 SYGVNS. V was shortened by 1 base and J by 6 bases, with 15 bases between the two germline ends. There are 15 residues in the CDR3. CDR3 residues: CASSEFGRESNGYTF. DNA of the CDR3: TGTGCCAGCAGTGAATTCGGTCGAGAATCTAATGGCTACACCTTC.

The gene calls are TRBV4-3 and TRBJ1-2; a weak D match, TRBD1 (5 bases). Germline V lookup: CDR1 LGHNA, CDR2 YSLEER. The CDR3 spans 14 residues. V dropped 1 base and J dropped 6 bases, with 12 bases sitting between them. CDR3 DNA: TGCGCCAGCAGCCAAGTGACAGAGACGGATGGCTACACCTTC. The encoded protein is CASSQVTETDGYTF.

The J gene is TRBJ1-6, the V gene TRBV5-4, with 7 bases identical to TRBD1. The germline CDR1 and CDR2 sequences are SGHNT and YYREEE (reference sequence). CDR3 size: 16 residues. Unmatched junction bases numbered 10, after V lost 3 bases and J lost 7 bases. The DNA for the CDR3 is TGTGCCAGCAGCTGGGGGCTTCCAGGGGGAAATTCACCCCTCCACTTT. Encoded protein: CASSWGLPGGNSPLHF.

The rearrangement uses TRBV2 and TRBJ1-1, with a tentative D call TRBD1 (6 bases). The CDR3 is made up of 13 amino acids. Germline V gene lookup returns CDR1 SNHLY and CDR2 FYNNEI. Trimming removed 8 bases from V and 0 bases from J, with 10 bases in between. CDR3 in amino acids: CASRGQLNTEAFF. CDR3 DNA: TGTGCCAGCCGCGGACAGTTGAACACTGAAGCTTTCTTT.

A few counts support this clone. The rearrangement links TRBV18 to TRBJ1-1; TRBD1 matches 10 bases. Per the germline V gene, CDR1 is KGHSH and CDR2 is LQKENI. The junction had 1 base not matched to a gene; V was cut back by 4 bases and J by 5 bases. This CDR3 contains 13 residues. CDR3 DNA sequence: TGTGCCAGCTCACGGGACAGGGGAACTGAAGCTTTCTTT. It encodes CASSRDRGTEAFF.

The rearrangement uses TRBV19 and TRBJ1-1; D possibly corresponds to TRBD1 (5 bases). Germline assignment: CDR1 LNHDA and CDR2 SQIVND (reference sequence). The ends were cut back, 3 bases at V and 7 bases at J, with 18 bases in the middle. The CDR3 spans 15 residues. DNA of the CDR3: TGTGCCAGTAGTATGTACCCCAGGGCGTCGGGTGAAGCTTTCTTT. Translation gives CASSMYPRASGEAFF.

The rearrangement uses TRBV4-1 and TRBJ1-6; possible D gene TRBD1, 5 bases. Germline values: CDR1 MGHRA, CDR2 YSYEKL. CDR3 length: 17 residues. V was trimmed by 3 bases and J by 5 bases, leaving 17 bases between them. The CDR3 sequence is CASSQYGGGRDNSPLHF. In DNA form, the CDR3 reads TGCGCCAGCAGCCAGTACGGGGGAGGGAGGGATAATTCACCCCTCCACTTT.

This chain links TRBV7-2 with TRBJ2-1, with 7 bases lining up with TRBD2. Germline V gives CDR1 SGHTA, CDR2 FQGNSA. J gave up 2 bases and V 3 bases, and 7 bases lay outside the gene matches. This CDR3 comprises 16 residues. DNA of the CDR3: TGTGCCAGCAGCTTTTGGGTTGGGAGGGCCTACAATGAGCAGTTCTTC. Translation: CASSFWVGRAYNEQFF.

The chain is built from TRBV28 and TRBJ2-1, with 7 bases that match TRBD2. CDR1 is MDHEN, CDR2 SYDVKM, per germline. Unmatched junction bases numbered 14, after V lost 4 bases and J lost 5 bases. This CDR3 contains 17 residues. The CDR3 region is CASSSFRLARFNNEQFF. DNA for the CDR3: TGTGCCAGCAGTTCGTTCCGACTAGCACGATTCAACAATGAGCAGTTCTTC.

This rearrangement joins TRBV10-3 to TRBJ2-7; 8 bases agree with TRBD1. Trimming cost V 6 bases and J 4 bases; bases outside gene matches: 8. CDR3 length: 14 residues. CDR1 is ENHRY, CDR2 SYGVKD, per germline. This CDR3 reads CAIRRDRRNYEQYF. CDR3 nucleotide sequence: TGTGCCATCAGACGGGACAGGCGAAATTACGAGCAGTACTTC.

V gene TRBV11-2 combines with J gene TRBJ1-1; D possibly corresponds to TRBD1 (5 bases). V lost 5 bases to trimming and J lost 9 bases, with 19 bases between them. The CDR3 has 14 residues. Germline assignment: CDR1 SGHAT and CDR2 FQNNGV. CDR3 sequence (DNA): TGTGCCAGCAGCCTAATCCGGGCAGGGAATAAAGCTTTCTTT. This codes for CASSLIRAGNKAFF.